These 16 T cell receptor beta chains were all obtained from the same sample, sequenced in a study of molecular identifiers for immune sequencing clone quantification. MiXCR was run by TCRdb on the PCR reads, yielding one entry per CDR3 protein. The sample contains about 36,000 distinct CDR3 sequences, roughly 18% of which appear only once. The sample was naive CD8+ T cells from blood, with Jurkat cell RNA spiked in. Indicated subset: FACS-sorted CD8+CD4-CCR7+CD45RA+ naive T cells. The receptors originated from a human donor in good health. Some libraries in this study had Jurkat cell RNA spiked in.

This clonotype was detected many times. The gene calls are TRBV4-1 and TRBJ2-7; 9 bases are a match to TRBD1. Per the germline V gene, CDR1 is MGHRA and CDR2 is YSYEKL. With V trimmed by 3 bases and J by 2 bases, 5 bases remained unmatched. This CDR3 is built from 15 residues. The CDR3 protein is CASSHLTGGTYEQYF. In nucleotides, the CDR3 is TGCGCCAGCAGCCATCTGACAGGGGGGACCTACGAGCAGTACTTC.

Turning to this clonotype: A much larger clone lies one base from this, so it may be a read error. The chain uses TRBV27 and TRBJ1-6; no clear D gene. CDR1 is MNHEY and CDR2 is SMNVEV in the germline V gene (reference sequence). This CDR3 has 14 amino acids. The CDR3 nucleotides are TGTGCCAGCAGCTACGGGATGGATAATTCACCCCTCCTCTTT. Encoded protein: CASSYGMDNSPLLF.

This clonotype has at least ten counts. This chain uses TRBV28 with TRBJ1-5; D is perhaps TRBD1 (6 bases). The CDR3 is made up of 17 amino acids. With 4 bases removed from V and 0 bases from J, the gap between germline ends came to 16 bases. Germline-derived CDR1 and CDR2 are MDHEN and SYDVKM. As DNA, the CDR3 is TGTGCCAGCAGTTCAGATAAGGGGGTGTATAGCAATCAGCCCCAGCATTTT. This sequence encodes CASSSDKGVYSNQPQHF.

This clonotype appeared many times. The V and J genes are TRBV12-3 or TRBV12-4 and TRBJ2-7; D is uncertain. V lost 3 bases and J 4 bases, leaving 10 bases between the germline ends. The CDR3 consists of 13 residues. This CDR3 is CASSLSLLYEQYF. The CDR3 DNA reads TGTGCCAGCAGTTTGTCACTTCTATACGAGCAGTACTTC.

The chain carries TRBV15 and TRBJ2-6, with D hard to call. Trimming removed 9 bases at V and 1 base at J, with 10 bases between. This CDR3 comprises 14 residues. Germline CDR1 reads LNHNV; CDR2 reads YYDKDF (reference sequence). The CDR3 protein is CATQQVSGANVLTF. DNA of the CDR3: TGTGCCACTCAGCAGGTTTCTGGGGCCAACGTCCTGACTTTC.

There are a few counts of this clonotype. The gene calls are TRBV20-1 and TRBJ2-5; 7 positions agree with TRBD2. Germline V gives CDR1 DFQATT, CDR2 SNEGSKA (reference sequence). This CDR3 has 16 amino acids. After removal of 3 bases from V and 1 base from J, the junction contained 11 bases not matched to a gene. CDR3 sequence (DNA): TGCAGTGCTAGGAAGGCGGGAACGGGAGGCCAAGAGACCCAGTACTTC. This gives the protein CSARKAGTGGQETQYF.

In its sample, this clonotype was seen many times. The V gene is TRBV9, the J gene TRBJ2-7; D unclear. Germline CDR1 is SGDLS and CDR2 is YYNGEE. CDR3 length equals 15 residues. With 3 bases removed from V and 3 bases from J, the gap between germline ends came to 16 bases. CDR3 sequence (DNA): TGTGCCAGCAGCGCGGAAGTCTCCCCACTCTACGAGCAGTACTTC. This translates into CASSAEVSPLYEQYF.

This clonotype was found a few times. This sequence joins TRBV15 and TRBJ2-6; the D gene is possibly TRBD1 (5 bases). The germline V and J ends were trimmed by 5 bases and 2 bases, with 13 bases remaining between them. CDR3 length: 16 residues. The germline V gene encodes CDR1 LNHNV and CDR2 YYDKDF (reference sequence). CDR3 bases: TGTGCCACCAGCGATCAGGGCGATACTGGGGCCAACGTCCTGACTTTC. Translated, it gives CATSDQGDTGANVLTF. Full variable domain (remainder filled in from reference TRBV15 and TRBJ2-6): DAMVIQNPRYQVTQFGKPVTLSCSQTLNHNVMYWYQQKSSQAPKLLFHYYDKDFNNEADTPDNFQSRRPNTSFCFLDIRSPGLGDTAMYLCATSDQGDTGANVLTFGAGSRLTVL.

As for this clonotype: A clone one base away is much larger, so this may be a read error. This sequence joins TRBV7-9 and TRBJ2-1, with 7 positions matching TRBD2. Germline CDR1 and CDR2: SEHNR and FQNEAQ (reference sequence). The junction had 5 bases not matched to a gene; V was cut back by 8 bases and J by 7 bases. The CDR3 sequence is 12 residues long. DNA of the CDR3: TGTGCCAGCCTCTGGGGAGGGAATGAGCAGTTCTTC. Translating it yields CASLWGGNEQFF.

The table lists this clonotype with many counts. This rearrangement joins TRBV9 to TRBJ2-5; no clear D. This CDR3 has 14 amino acids. V was cut by 0 bases and J by 5 bases, with 11 bases left in between. The germline V gene has CDR1 SGDLS and CDR2 YYNGEE. CDR3 protein: CASSVESGAETQYF. CDR3 nucleotide sequence: TGTGCCAGCAGCGTAGAGAGTGGAGCGGAGACCCAGTACTTC.

This clonotype has ten or more counts. The CDR3 here is CASSQVAAWNEKLFF. CDR3 nucleotides: TGCGCCAGCAGCCAAGTAGCTGCGTGGAATGAAAAACTGTTTTTT. The chain couples TRBV4-1 to TRBJ1-4; no clear D. This CDR3 contains 15 residues. V dropped 1 base and J dropped 5 bases, with 11 bases sitting between them. CDR1 and CDR2 (germline): MGHRA, YSYEKL.

This clonotype has just a few counts. In DNA, the CDR3 is TGTGCCAGCAGCTTATTAGGAGCAGGGCAAGAGACCCAGTACTTC. This gives the protein CASSLLGAGQETQYF. The V gene is TRBV7-6, the J gene TRBJ2-5, with D perhaps matching TRBD1 (5 bases). The CDR3 covers 15 residues. Germline lookup yields CDR1 SGHVS and CDR2 FNYEAQ. V lost 2 bases and J lost 2, with 12 bases in between.

This clonotype was recorded many times. The rearrangement uses TRBV28 and TRBJ2-1; D might be TRBD2 (5 bases). Germline loops: CDR1 MDHEN, CDR2 SYDVKM. CDR3 size: 15 residues. The germline V and J ends were trimmed by 2 bases and 9 bases, with 17 bases remaining between them. This CDR3 reads CASSLEGVEWSEQFF. The CDR3 DNA sequence: TGTGCCAGCAGTTTAGAGGGAGTCGAATGGAGTGAGCAGTTCTTC.

Regarding this clonotype: One end of the junction does not line up with germline, which may come from a read error. This chain links TRBV5-5 with TRBJ2-1, with D possibly matching TRBD2 (5 bases). CDR1 SGHKS and CDR2 YYEKEE come from the germline V gene (reference sequence). This CDR3 region has 14 residues. CDR3 nucleotides: TGTGCCAGCGGCTTGGAGCGGCCCTACAATGAGCAGTTCTTC. Translating it yields CASGLERPYNEQFF.

Worth noting for this clonotype: At one of its ends the junction is not consistent with the germline gene, which may arise from a read error. The rearrangement links TRBV4-1 to TRBJ2-5, with D hard to call. This CDR3 contains 14 residues. Per the germline V gene, CDR1 is MGHRA and CDR2 is YSYEKL. The CDR3: CASNQVHRKETQYF. The DNA for the CDR3 is TGCGCCAGCAACCAAGTACACAGAAAAGAGACCCAGTACTTC.

This clonotype was observed at least ten times. V gene TRBV27 combines with J gene TRBJ1-5, with D uncertain. This CDR3 region has 12 residues. Between the trimmed V and J ends, which lost 5 bases and 2 bases, there was a span of 4 bases. CDR1 is MNHEY, CDR2 SMNVEV, per germline (reference sequence). For the CDR3, the DNA is TGTGCCAGCAGTCTCCGCAATCAGCCCCAGCATTTT. It codes for CASSLRNQPQHF.